This is a list of T cell receptor beta chains from one sample in a study of radiotherapy plus CTLA-4 blockade in lung cancer. The protocol was immunoSEQ multiplex PCR, while the TCRdb copy is restricted to in-frame clones and leaves out a portion. Altogether about 80,000 clones are present, less than 85% being singletons, with the ten largest covering 0.79%. The sample consisted of peripheral blood, taken from a patient treated with radiotherapy plus ipilimumab. These receptors originate from a human donor with non-small cell lung cancer who had stable disease on radiotherapy plus ipilimumab. The CDR3 runs from the conserved cysteine through the conserved F or W. Fields, in order: D gene, J gene, CDR3 length, V gene, clone size, CDR3 DNA, CDR3 protein. The D gene is left open where the match is weak. The size field is filled for only some rows; it gives once, few, many or a size class.

.	TRBJ2-2	15	TRBV6-4	.	TGTGCCAGCAGTGACGGGGGGACGAACACCGGGGAGCTGTTTTTT	CASSDGGTNTGELFF
.	TRBJ2-2	17	TRBV7-3	.	TGTGCCAGCAGCCCGCGGAGAGGACGGCTCGCAGCGGGGGAGCTGTTTTTT	CASSPRRGRLAAGELFF
.	TRBJ1-5	12	TRBV28	.	TGTGCCAGCGGAGTTAGCAATCAGCCCCAGCATTTT	CASGVSNQPQHF
.	TRBJ1-4	15	TRBV7-3	.	TGTGCCAGCAGCTTAGACGGCAGACCTAATGAAAAACTGTTTTTT	CASSLDGRPNEKLFF
.	TRBJ2-4	14	TRBV14	.	TGTGCCAGCATTCAGGGGTTAGCCAAAAACATTCAGTACTTC	CASIQGLAKNIQYF
.	TRBJ1-6	15	TRBV6-1	.	TGTGCCAGCAGCTTGGACGGGCTCTCGAATTCACCCCTCCACTTT	CASSLDGLSNSPLHF
.	TRBJ1-4	15	TRBV18	.	TGTGCCAGCTCACCCCCAGGGGCGGGGAATGAAAAACTGTTTTTT	CASSPPGAGNEKLFF
TRBD1	TRBJ1-2	16	TRBV28	.	TGTGCCAGCAGTCCCCCCCCCGGGACAGGGTTCTATGGCTACACCTTC	CASSPPPGTGFYGYTF
TRBD1	TRBJ1-2	15	TRBV28	.	TGTGCCAGCAGTTTCGCCCAGACAGGGTTCGGGGGCTACACCTTC	CASSFAQTGFGGYTF
.	TRBJ2-3	15	TRBV7-2	.	TGTGCCAGCAGCTTAGATGGGCGGGCGACAGATACGCAGTATTTT	CASSLDGRATDTQYF
.	TRBJ1-3	16	TRBV28	once	TGTGCCAGCAGTCGAGACACCGTTATCTCTGGAAACACCATATATTTT	CASSRDTVISGNTIYF
TRBD1	TRBJ2-1	15	TRBV18	.	TGTGCCAGCTCACCAACTGGACAGGGAGTTCGAGAGCAGTTCTTC	CASSPTGQGVREQFF
.	TRBJ2-1	11	TRBV30	.	TGTGCCTGGAGTGTAGCTAATGAGCAGTTCTTC	CAWSVANEQFF
.	TRBJ2-5	14	TRBV7-7	.	TGTGCCAGCAGCTTAACCCGGGTGGGCGAGACCCAGTACTTC	CASSLTRVGETQYF
TRBD2	TRBJ2-1	14	TRBV7-3	.	TGTGCCAGCAGCTTACAGCGGGGGGGCCATGAGCAGTTCTTC	CASSLQRGGHEQFF
.	TRBJ2-7	16	TRBV4-1	.	TGCGCCAGCAGCCTATTTCCAACAGCCGCCTCCTACGAGCAGTACTTC	CASSLFPTAASYEQYF
TRBD1	TRBJ1-5	16	TRBV2	.	TGTGCCAGCAGTCGGGACAGGGGATCAGGCAATCAGCCCCAGCATTTT	CASSRDRGSGNQPQHF
.	TRBJ1-1	12	TRBV11-2	.	TGTGCCAGCAGCTTAGGCGGGACTATAGGGTTCTTT	CASSLGGTIGFF
.	TRBJ1-2	14	TRBV5-5	.	TGTGCCAGCAGCTTCGGACAGAGTAACTATGGCTACACCTTC	CASSFGQSNYGYTF
TRBD1	TRBJ1-5	14	TRBV11-2	.	TGTGCCAGCAGCTGGACAGGGGACAATCAGCCCCAGCATTTT	CASSWTGDNQPQHF
.	TRBJ1-3	14	TRBV19	.	TGTGCCAGTATTCACAGAAGCTCTGGAAACACCATATATTTT	CASIHRSSGNTIYF
.	TRBJ2-7	13	TRBV7-2	.	TGTGCCAGCAGTACGGACCTTGAAAACGAGCAGTACTTC	CASSTDLENEQYF
.	TRBJ2-7	15	TRBV4-1	.	TGCGCCAGCAGCCAAGGACGGGGCGAGGCCTACGAGCAGTACTTC	CASSQGRGEAYEQYF
.	TRBJ1-4	14	TRBV10-2	.	TGCGCCACCCTGGATGGAGGCGGGGGTGAAAAACTGTTTTTT	CATLDGGGGEKLFF
TRBD2	TRBJ2-5	14	TRBV19	.	TGTGCCAGTAGTATGGGGACTAGTCCGGAGACCCAGTACTTC	CASSMGTSPETQYF
.	TRBJ2-2	16	TRBV7-3	.	TGTGCCAGCCGACTCTTAAGCGGGTCGAACACCGGGGAGCTGTTTTTT	CASRLLSGSNTGELFF
TRBD2	TRBJ2-1	15	TRBV7-8	.	TGTGCCAGCAGCGCACGGACTAGCGGCGACAATGAGCAGTTCTTC	CASSARTSGDNEQFF
TRBD2	TRBJ2-1	15	TRBV6-4	.	TGTGCCAGCAGCGAGGGGACTAGAGGGGACAATGAGCAGTTCTTC	CASSEGTRGDNEQFF
TRBD1	TRBJ2-7	15	TRBV19	.	TGTGCCAGTAGTGCCCCCGGGACAGGGGCCTACGAGCAGTACTTC	CASSAPGTGAYEQYF
.	TRBJ1-6	15	TRBV9	.	TGTGCCAGCAGCGTAGCTGTGGGGGGCGAGTCACCCCTCCACTTT	CASSVAVGGESPLHF
.	TRBJ2-1	15	TRBV7-3	.	TGTGCCAGCAGCTTTTCGGGGGGCTTCTACAATGAGCAGTTCTTC	CASSFSGGFYNEQFF
.	TRBJ1-1	13	TRBV7-6	.	TGTGCCAGCGCGAAGCAGGGCGGGACTGAAGCTTTCTTT	CASAKQGGTEAFF